These 26 T cell receptor beta chains came from one sample sequenced in a study of T cell responses to AZD1222 COVID-19 vaccine. Libraries were prepared by immunoSEQ multiplex PCR; TCRdb keeps only in-frame clonotypes and omits some of them. The table has about 140,000 clones, around 90% seen once. The sequenced sample was peripheral blood, obtained 28 days after the second dose of the MenACWY control vaccine. These receptor sequences come from an adult who received the MenACWY meningococcal vaccine as a control.

The gene calls are TRBV7-8 and TRBJ2-2, with TRBD2 identical over 11 bases. Germline-derived CDR1 and CDR2 are SGHVS and FQNEAQ. Trimming took 7 bases from V and 1 from J; bases not matched to a gene: 5. The CDR3 has 16 residues. The CDR3 sequence: CASTVGTSGNTGELFF. The CDR3, as DNA: TGTGCCAGCACCGTAGGGACTAGCGGGAACACCGGGGAGCTGTTTTTT.

The chain is built from TRBV14 and TRBJ2-7; 10 nucleotides match TRBD2. The CDR3 spans 19 residues. The V and J ends lost 1 base and 5 bases, in that order; junction bases with no gene match: 17. Germline CDR1 SGHDN, CDR2 FVKESK. The CDR3 DNA reads TGTGCCAGCAGCCAAGCGCCGTTTACTAGCGGGACTGGGGGCGACGAGCAGTACTTC. This gives the protein CASSQAPFTSGTGGDEQYF. Supplemented by reference TRBV14 and TRBJ2-7, the full variable domain reads EAGVTQFPSHSVIEKGQTVTLRCDPISGHDNLYWYRRVMGKEIKFLLHFVKESKQDESGMPNNRFLAERTGGTYSTLKVQPAELEDSGVYFCASSQAPFTSGTGGDEQYFGPGTRLTVT.

The V call is TRBV18, the J call TRBJ2-7; the match to TRBD1 covers 11 bases. The CDR3 loop spans 15 amino acids. CDR1 and CDR2 from the germline V gene are KGHSH and LQKENI. Trimming took 6 bases from V and 2 from J; bases not matched to a gene: 6. The DNA for the CDR3 is TGTGCCAGCTCCCCGGGACAGGGGGAGGCCTACGAGCAGTACTTC. This gives the protein CASSPGQGEAYEQYF.

CDR3 DNA sequence: TGTGCCACCAGTGAAGGACAGGGGACGGACTATGGCTACACCTTC. It specifies CATSEGQGTDYGYTF. The V call is TRBV24-1, the J call TRBJ1-2; 9 bases agree with TRBD1. This CDR3 has 15 amino acids. Germline V gene data show CDR1 as KGHDR and CDR2 as SFDVKD. Germline trimming cut 4 bases from V and 3 bases from J; bases unmatched to any gene: 5.

The J gene is TRBJ2-5, the V gene TRBV5-4; TRBD1 aligns across 12 bases. The CDR3 contains 15 residues. Germline-derived CDR1 and CDR2 are SGHNT and YYREEE (reference sequence). The junction had 5 bases not matched to a gene; V was cut back by 5 bases and J by 3 bases. This chain's CDR3 is CASRRDRGREETQYF. DNA of the CDR3: TGTGCCAGCAGGCGGGACAGGGGGCGTGAAGAGACCCAGTACTTC.

This clone was recorded once. The chain links TRBV6-6 to TRBJ2-2; D is unclear. The length of the CDR3 is 14 residues. CDR1 and CDR2 from the germline V gene are MNHNY and SVGAGI (reference sequence). With 6 bases removed from V and 6 bases from J, the gap between germline ends came to 14 bases. The CDR3 region is CASSPIEFPGELFF. CDR3 nucleotide sequence: TGTGCCAGCAGCCCCATTGAGTTCCCCGGGGAGCTGTTTTTT.

The rearrangement links TRBV27 to TRBJ2-7, with 9 nucleotides matching TRBD1. The germline CDR1 and CDR2 sequences are MNHEY and SMNVEV (reference sequence). The ends lost 6 bases at V and 2 bases at J; junction bases unmatched: 8. The CDR3 contains 15 residues. As DNA, the CDR3 is TGTGCCAGCAGACCCGACAGGGGGTCGGCCTACGAGCAGTACTTC. Its translation is CASRPDRGSAYEQYF.

In its sample, this clone was seen a few times. The gene calls are TRBV28 and TRBJ2-7; TRBD1 matches 7 bases. V lost 6 bases and J lost 4; bases outside the gene matches: 12. The CDR3 length is 15 residues. Per germline, CDR1 MDHEN and CDR2 SYDVKM. CDR3 sequence reads: CASRVQGISLYEQYF. In DNA form, the CDR3 reads TGTGCCAGCAGGGTACAGGGGATTAGTTTGTACGAGCAGTACTTC.

The gene calls are TRBV3-1 (or the pseudogene TRBV3-2) and TRBJ1-6; no clear D. CDR1 is LGHDT, CDR2 YNNKEL, per germline (reference sequence). This CDR3 is 15 amino acids long. The V and J ends lost 4 bases and 8 bases respectively, with 15 bases between them. CDR3 DNA: TGTGCCAGCAGCCGAACCTCTGCTAAAGATTCACCCCTCCACTTT. Protein sequence: CASSRTSAKDSPLHF.

The V gene is TRBV24-1, the J gene TRBJ1-2, with D hard to call. The ends were cut back, 4 bases at V and 4 bases at J, with 12 bases in the middle. The CDR3 totals 14 residues. Germline V gene sequence: CDR1 KGHDR, CDR2 SFDVKD. Here the CDR3 DNA reads TGTGCCACCAGTGAACCCGCCTTGGGCTATGGCTACACCTTC. Translating gives CATSEPALGYGYTF.

The chain couples TRBV24-1 to TRBJ1-5; TRBD1 matches 7 bases. This CDR3 has 16 residues. Germline CDR1 reads KGHDR; CDR2 reads SFDVKD. Losses at the gene ends were 4 bases for V and 4 bases for J; bases not matched to a gene: 9. Here the CDR3 reads CATSEGFRGTNQPQHF. CDR3 bases: TGTGCCACCAGTGAGGGGTTCAGGGGGACAAATCAGCCCCAGCATTTT.

The V gene is TRBV19, the J gene TRBJ1-6; TRBD1 agrees at 7 bases. Germline V gene data show CDR1 as LNHDA and CDR2 as SQIVND (reference sequence). After removal of 0 bases from V and 8 bases from J, the junction contained 4 bases not matched to a gene. The CDR3 loop spans 15 amino acids. The CDR3 sequence is CASSIDRDSYSPLHF. For the CDR3, the DNA is TGTGCCAGTAGTATAGACCGGGACAGTTATTCACCCCTCCACTTT. Based on the CDR3 plus reference TRBV19 and TRBJ1-6, the full variable domain is DGGITQSPKYLFRKEGQNVTLSCEQNLNHDAMYWYRQDPGQGLRLIYYSQIVNDFQKGDIAEGYSVSREKKESFPLTVTSAQKNPTAFYLCASSIDRDSYSPLHFGNGTRLTVT.

The rearrangement links TRBV5-1 to TRBJ2-1, with 9 nucleotides matching TRBD2. CDR1 and CDR2 from the germline V gene are SGHRS and YFSETQ. The length of the CDR3 is 16 residues. V shed 0 bases, J shed 9 bases, and the junction held 10 bases outside the gene matches. The CDR3 DNA follows: TGCGCCAGCAGCTTGGGGTTTAGCGGGAGCCTGGGTGAGCAGTTCTTC. Its translation: CASSLGFSGSLGEQFF.

The chain links TRBV28 to TRBJ2-3, with TRBD2 matching 15 bases. There are 18 residues in the CDR3. J lost 4 bases, V lost 4 bases, and 9 bases had no gene match. Germline V gene lookup returns CDR1 MDHEN and CDR2 SYDVKM. The CDR3 is CASSSTGTSGRRADTQYF. CDR3 bases: TGTGCCAGCAGTTCCACCGGGACTAGCGGGAGGAGGGCAGATACGCAGTATTTT.

The chain is built from TRBV20-1 and TRBJ2-7, with D perhaps matching TRBD2 (5 bases). Germline CDR1 reads DFQATT; CDR2 reads SNEGSKA (reference sequence). The length of the CDR3 is 11 residues. Trimming shortened V by 3 bases and J by 3 bases, and 6 bases separated the two germline ends. CDR3 in amino acids: CSASGIYEQYF. DNA of the CDR3: TGCAGTGCTAGCGGGATCTACGAGCAGTACTTC.

This clone was picked up one time. The V call is TRBV10-3, the J call TRBJ2-7, with TRBD1 matching 10 bases. The V gene end was trimmed by 2 bases and the J gene end by 6 bases; junction bases not matched to a gene: 10. The CDR3 runs to 16 residues. Germline lookup yields CDR1 ENHRY and CDR2 SYGVKD. Here the CDR3 DNA reads TGTGCCATCAGTGAGACCGCCGGGACAGGGGCCGGCGAGCAGTACTTC. The encoded protein is CAISETAGTGAGEQYF.

The chain uses TRBV4-3 and TRBJ2-7; possible D gene TRBD1, 5 bases. Trimming left V 1 base short and J 0 bases short, with 10 bases between. There are 15 residues in the CDR3. Germline values: CDR1 LGHNA, CDR2 YSLEER. The CDR3 protein is CASSQALGHSYEQYF. In nucleotides, the CDR3 is TGCGCCAGCAGCCAAGCCCTCGGACACTCCTACGAGCAGTACTTC.

J is TRBJ1-2 and V is TRBV29-1; 7 bases align to TRBD1. The CDR3 covers 11 residues. The germline CDR1 and CDR2 sequences are SQVTM and ANQGSEA. After removal of 6 bases from V and 3 bases from J, the junction contained 1 base not matched to a gene. The CDR3 coding sequence is TGCAGCGTCGGACAGGACTATGGCTACACCTTC. Translating it yields CSVGQDYGYTF.

The chain is built from TRBV5-1 and TRBJ2-1, with D perhaps TRBD2 (6 bases). CDR1 SGHRS and CDR2 YFSETQ come from the germline V gene. Trimming took 0 bases from V and 1 from J, leaving 17 bases between them. This CDR3 has 18 residues. The DNA for the CDR3 is TGCGCCAGCAGCTTGGGCGGGATGATGTCGGTTTCCTACAATGAGCAGTTCTTC. It encodes CASSLGGMMSVSYNEQFF. The variable domain in full, completed from reference TRBV5-1 and TRBJ2-1, reads KAGVTQTPRYLIKTRGQQVTLSCSPISGHRSVSWYQQTPGQGLQFLFEYFSETQRNKGNFPGRFSGRQFSNSRSEMNVSTLELGDSALYLCASSLGGMMSVSYNEQFFGPGTRLTVL.

The genes are TRBV11-2 and TRBJ1-2; 8 bases are shared with TRBD1. Germline values: CDR1 SGHAT, CDR2 FQNNGV. This CDR3 is built from 15 residues. Trimming took 1 base from V and 8 from J; bases not matched to a gene: 9. CDR3 loop: CASSLGTGQAGGYTF. The CDR3 bases are TGTGCCAGCAGCTTAGGAACGGGACAGGCCGGGGGCTACACCTTC.

This chain uses TRBV7-2 with TRBJ2-3; TRBD2 matches 8 bases. V lost 3 bases and J lost 5; bases outside the gene matches: 10. The CDR3 runs to 16 residues. CDR1 and CDR2 (germline): SGHTA, FQGNSA. The CDR3 here is CASSFLSGRAEDTQYF. The CDR3 DNA sequence: TGTGCCAGCAGCTTCCTTTCCGGGAGGGCGGAAGATACGCAGTATTTT.

The rearrangement links TRBV2 to TRBJ2-3; D is perhaps TRBD2 (5 bases). CDR1 is SNHLY, CDR2 FYNNEI, per germline. V was clipped by 1 base and J by 0 bases, with 8 bases between them. This CDR3 is built from 15 residues. The CDR3: CASSEGRGSTDTQYF. The CDR3 DNA follows: TGTGCCAGCAGTGAAGGACGGGGTAGCACAGATACGCAGTATTTT.

This clone was counted once. The rearrangement links TRBV2 to TRBJ2-3; no reliable D call. Germline V gene data show CDR1 as SNHLY and CDR2 as FYNNEI. The CDR3 runs to 15 residues. Trimming took off 10 bases at V and 2 bases at J, with 19 bases between the two ends. The CDR3 is CATQRTDPYTDTQYF. CDR3 sequence (DNA): TGTGCCACCCAACGGACGGACCCTTACACAGATACGCAGTATTTT.

This chain joins TRBV29-1 and TRBJ2-7; possibly TRBD1 for D (5 bases). The V end lost 4 bases, the J end lost 6 bases, and 16 bases lay between the germline ends. This CDR3 region has 13 residues. Germline lookup yields CDR1 SQVTM and CDR2 ANQGSEA. This chain's CDR3 is CSVVRQGFGEQYF. Here the CDR3 DNA reads TGCAGCGTTGTGAGGCAGGGTTTCGGCGAGCAGTACTTC.

The V call is TRBV20-1, the J call TRBJ2-7, with D perhaps given as TRBD1 or TRBD2 (5 bases each). CDR3 length: 11 amino acids. Germline-derived CDR1 and CDR2 are DFQATT and SNEGSKA (reference sequence). V gave up 3 bases and J gave up 6 bases, with 9 bases separating them. CDR3 coding DNA: TGCAGTGCTAGCGGGGCAGTCGAGCAGTACTTC. This encodes CSASGAVEQYF.

The rearrangement uses TRBV29-1 and TRBJ2-7; maybe TRBD2 (5 bases). Germline lookup yields CDR1 SQVTM and CDR2 ANQGSEA. The germline V and J ends were trimmed by 7 bases and 4 bases, with 11 bases remaining between them. This CDR3 has 11 amino acids. The CDR3 reads CSGGEGYEQYF. DNA of the CDR3: TGCAGCGGGGGAGAGGGATACGAGCAGTACTTC.